This entry lists 21 T cell receptor beta chains sequenced from one sample in a study of response to subunit inactivated influenza vaccine. TCRdb reprocessed the RT-PCR reads with MiXCR, giving one entry per CDR3 protein. The sample includes around 470,000 distinct CDR3 sequences, less than 7.5% of them seen just once. Sequences were derived from PBMCs from blood, sampled roughly 24 months after vaccination. The receptor source for this set is a man aged 50 to 69 who received an inactivated influenza vaccine.

This clonotype was seen many times. A junction boundary mismatches the germline segment, possibly from a read error. The chain recombines TRBV12-3 or TRBV12-4 with TRBJ2-5; 11 bases fit TRBD2. The CDR3 totals 17 residues. The CDR3 spells CASSIAGGPRAQETQYF. The CDR3 bases are TGTGCCAGCAGTATAGCGGGAGGGCCTAGGGCTCAAGAGACCCAGTACTTC.

The chain uses TRBV5-6 and TRBJ2-1; 10 bases are shared with TRBD2. CDR1 is SGHDT, CDR2 YYEEEE, per germline. This CDR3 comprises 15 residues. The V and J ends lost 4 bases and 3 bases, in that order; junction bases with no gene match: 4. CDR3 sequence reads: CASSEPSGSYNEQFF. The CDR3 bases are TGTGCCAGCAGCGAACCTAGCGGGAGCTACAATGAGCAGTTCTTC.

Concerning this clonotype itself: The limits of the CDR3 on the DNA are not certain, so only TCRdb's listed CDR3 is given. V usage is TRBV20-1 and J usage is TRBJ1-4; the D call of TRBD1 is as the table states it, not checked on the DNA. The CDR3 contains 13 residues when both ends are counted. Germline V CDR1 and CDR2: DFQATT, SNEGSKA (reference sequence). CDR3 sequence: CSAWARGNEKLLF.

The V call is TRBV20-1, the J call TRBJ2-3; 7 bases map to TRBD1. Germline V gives CDR1 DFQATT, CDR2 SNEGSKA (reference sequence). Trimming cost V 6 bases and J 4 bases; bases outside gene matches: 13. This CDR3 has 15 residues. As DNA, the CDR3 is TGCAGTGCATCCCCGGCCGGGCAGGGGGCAGATACGCAGTATTTT. This translates into CSASPAGQGADTQYF.

The CDR3 DNA reads as TGTGCCAGCAGTTTCTCCCCTGGGCGGGGATCCTACAATGAGCAGTTCTTC. This codes for CASSFSPGRGSYNEQFF. This rearrangement joins TRBV12-3 or TRBV12-4 to TRBJ2-1, with a weak D call TRBD2 (6 bases). Trimming removed 3 bases from V and 1 base from J, with 16 bases in between. The CDR3 extends over 17 amino acids.

This clonotype appeared a few times. The chain has TRBV20-1 and TRBJ2-7; D is possibly TRBD1 or TRBD2 (6 bases each). Deletions cut 3 bases from V and 4 bases from J, with 16 bases between. This CDR3 is 14 amino acids long. Germline-derived CDR1 and CDR2 are DFQATT and SNEGSKA (reference sequence). CDR3: CSARPGGQTYEQYF. The CDR3 nucleotides are TGCAGTGCTAGGCCCGGGGGCCAGACATACGAGCAGTACTTC.

The chain couples TRBV13 to TRBJ2-6; D not certain. The CDR3 is made up of 14 amino acids. CDR1 PRHDT and CDR2 FYEKMQ come from the germline V gene (reference sequence). Trimming left V 9 bases short and J 3 bases short, with 12 bases between. The CDR3 here is CASTNSFGANVLTF. The CDR3 nucleotides are TGTGCCAGTACTAATTCATTTGGGGCCAACGTCCTGACTTTC. The full variable domain, its missing parts supplied by reference TRBV13 and TRBJ2-6, is AAGVIQSPRHLIKEKRETATLKCYPIPRHDTVYWYQQGPGQDPQFLISFYEKMQSDKGSIPDRFSAQQFSDYHSELNMSSLELGDSALYFCASTNSFGANVLTFGAGSRLTVL.

In its sample, this clonotype was seen a few times. The chain is built from TRBV3-1 and TRBJ2-1; either TRBD1 or TRBD2 may supply D (5 bases each). Trimming took off 3 bases at V and 5 bases at J, with 14 bases between the two ends. The CDR3 consists of 15 residues. Germline CDR1 and CDR2: LGHDT and YNNKEL (reference sequence). CDR3 sequence reads: CASSQTPGRNNEQFF. The CDR3 bases are TGTGCCAGCAGCCAGACCCCGGGACGCAACAATGAGCAGTTCTTC.

This clonotype was counted at least ten times. The V and J genes are TRBV18 and TRBJ2-3, with 7 bases aligning to TRBD1. Germline CDR1 reads KGHSH; CDR2 reads LQKENI. After removal of 3 bases from V and 2 bases from J, the junction contained 8 bases not matched to a gene. This CDR3 spans 16 amino acids. The CDR3 loop is CASSPAGGQITDTQYF. The CDR3 DNA reads TGTGCCAGCTCACCGGCAGGGGGACAGATCACAGATACGCAGTATTTT.

The J gene is TRBJ1-5, the V gene TRBV4-2; D call uncertain. V lost 1 base and J lost 3, with 10 bases in between. Germline assignment: CDR1 LGHNA and CDR2 YNFKEQ. The CDR3 runs to 15 residues. DNA for the CDR3: TGTGCCAGCAGCCAAGCTTCGGGTCCCAATCAGCCCCAGCATTTT. Its translation: CASSQASGPNQPQHF.

The chain links TRBV4-1 to TRBJ2-1; D not certain. This CDR3 spans 13 amino acids. CDR1 is MGHRA and CDR2 is YSYEKL in the germline V gene. Trimming shortened V by 0 bases and J by 9 bases, and 9 bases separated the two germline ends. CDR3 nucleotide sequence: TGCGCCAGCAGCCAAGATAGGGCGTTTGAGCAGTTCTTC. Its protein product is CASSQDRAFEQFF.

V gene TRBV6-1 combines with J gene TRBJ2-5; 8 nucleotides agree with TRBD2. Germline CDR1 MNHNS, CDR2 SASEGT. With V trimmed by 8 bases and J by 7 bases, 18 bases remained unmatched. CDR3 length equals 16 residues. The CDR3 coding sequence is TGTGCCAGCTGCTCCCGGGGGGGCGCCTCTAGGTGGACCCAGTACTTC. Protein: CASCSRGGASRWTQYF.

This sequence joins TRBV7-8 and TRBJ2-7; 10 bases agree with TRBD2. V lost 0 bases, J lost 7 bases, and 6 bases stayed unmatched. The CDR3 consists of 15 residues. Germline V lookup: CDR1 SGHVS, CDR2 FQNEAQ. CDR3 in amino acids: CASSLAGTSVGEQYF. The CDR3 nucleotides are TGTGCCAGCAGCTTAGCCGGGACTAGCGTAGGTGAGCAGTACTTC.

The rearrangement links TRBV12-3 or TRBV12-4 to TRBJ1-2; D gene uncertain. CDR3 length: 12 amino acids. Trimming removed 10 bases from V and 4 bases from J, with 13 bases in between. CDR3: CATSADFYGYTF. The CDR3, as DNA: TGTGCCACCAGCGCGGACTTCTATGGCTACACCTTC.

This clonotype was picked up a small number of times. V gene TRBV20-1 combines with J gene TRBJ2-7, with D perhaps matching TRBD1 (6 bases). The CDR3 consists of 14 residues. Per the germline V gene, CDR1 is DFQATT and CDR2 is SNEGSKA (reference sequence). V was shortened by 2 bases and J by 3 bases, with 14 bases between the two germline ends. This chain's CDR3 is CSARNGTWHYEQYF. CDR3 DNA: TGCAGTGCTAGAAACGGGACATGGCACTACGAGCAGTACTTC.

This clonotype was seen a few times. The chain recombines TRBV12-3 or TRBV12-4 with TRBJ2-7, with D unresolved. V lost 8 bases to trimming and J lost 3 bases, with 23 bases between them. The CDR3 runs 16 residues. CDR3 bases: TGTGCCAGCTGTTACATGTGGGCCAATGGAATCTACGAGCAGTACTTC. Amino acid sequence: CASCYMWANGIYEQYF.

V usage is TRBV29-1 and J usage is TRBJ1-5; D gene ambiguous. Germline V gives CDR1 SQVTM, CDR2 ANQGSEA. V dropped 4 bases and J dropped 2 bases, with 9 bases sitting between them. The CDR3 length is 13 residues. The CDR3 protein is CSVGPGGNQPQHF. CDR3 bases: TGCAGCGTTGGGCCCGGGGGCAATCAGCCCCAGCATTTT. Based on the CDR3 plus reference TRBV29-1 and TRBJ1-5, the full variable domain is SAVISQKPSRDICQRGTSLTIQCQVDSQVTMMFWYRQQPGQSLTLIATANQGSEATYESGFVIDKFPISRPNLTFSTLTVSNMSPEDSSIYLCSVGPGGNQPQHFGDGTRLSIL.

The chain employs TRBV3-1 and TRBJ1-2; the D is unclear. Germline loops: CDR1 LGHDT, CDR2 YNNKEL (reference sequence). The ends were cut back, 1 base at V and 6 bases at J, with 9 bases in the middle. The CDR3 consists of 13 residues. The CDR3 here is CASSQALQDGYTF. The CDR3 DNA sequence: TGTGCCAGCAGCCAAGCCCTCCAGGATGGCTACACCTTC. Together with reference TRBV3-1 and TRBJ1-2, the CDR3 gives the full variable domain: DTAVSQTPKYLVTQMGNDKSIKCEQNLGHDTMYWYKQDSKKFLKIMFSYNNKELIINETVPNRFSPKSPDKAHLNLHINSLELGDSAVYFCASSQALQDGYTFGSGTRLTVV.

This chain joins TRBV15 and TRBJ1-6; TRBD1 might be the D (6 bases). CDR1 and CDR2 from the germline V gene are LNHNV and YYDKDF (reference sequence). V was clipped by 0 bases and J by 8 bases, with 23 bases between them. The CDR3 has 19 amino acids. The CDR3 DNA sequence: TGTGCCACCAGCAGAGATCGAAGAATCGGGGCGGGGGGCTATTCACCCCTCCACTTT. Residues: CATSRDRRIGAGGYSPLHF.

This clonotype was observed a few times. This chain uses TRBV6-1 with TRBJ1-5; the match to TRBD1 covers 7 bases. The CDR3 runs to 14 residues. Trimming cost V 7 bases and J 6 bases; bases outside gene matches: 9. CDR1 MNHNS and CDR2 SASEGT come from the germline V gene. CDR3 sequence (DNA): TGTGCCAGCAAAGTCGAGGGGGCGAGTCAGCCCCAGCATTTT. Translating gives CASKVEGASQPQHF.

The table lists this clonotype with many counts. The chain recombines TRBV18 with TRBJ2-1, with D perhaps matching TRBD1 (5 bases). The V gene's germline CDR1 is KGHSH and CDR2 LQKENI. The ends were cut back, 4 bases at V and 3 bases at J, with 16 bases in the middle. The CDR3 contains 16 residues. This chain's CDR3 is CASSRQQTALYNEQFF. CDR3 sequence (DNA): TGTGCCAGCTCACGACAACAGACAGCACTCTACAATGAGCAGTTCTTC.